Below, one TCR beta chain is given with its context. The antigen this receptor binds is unknown. There are no base qualities to consult, and no much larger clone falls within one base. The entry originates in a study of lymphopenia after photon versus proton radiotherapy (dated by TCRdb to about 2019). About the study as a whole: In patients with gastrointestinal tumors who developed high-grade lymphopenia, the study compared the immunological effects of photon radiation therapy with those of proton radiation therapy. The study aimed to characterize how the two radiation modalities differ in their impact on the immune system. The cohort comprised 20 patients with gastrointestinal tumors who received either photon or proton therapy and then developed lymphopenia.

Receptors were amplified or captured by the immunoSEQ multiplex PCR assay. Deep sequencing of rearranged TCR beta loci, alongside multiparametric flow cytometry, was used to profile T cell repertoires. This is the immuneACCESS table as TCRdb keeps it, with only in-frame sequences that have V and J called. A part of the clones is gone; compared with another copy, unresolved V genes explain less than half, and the rest is unexplained. The sample contains some 44,000 clones, around four fifths of them found a single time. About 24% of the sample is taken by the ten largest. General study outcomes and caveats: During treatment, patients who received proton therapy stayed relatively stable, whereas patients who received photon therapy lost naive T cells and TCR diversity and gained effector/memory populations. After the lymphocyte count nadir, photon-treated repertoires showed oligoclonal expansion, especially of CD8+ Temra cells, which drove the drop in diversity. Across the cohort, among patients who died, a greater drop in TCR diversity after the nadir was inversely correlated with overall survival time. The survival association was assessed only in patients who died, and the authors presented better survival with proton therapy as a possibility rather than a demonstrated result.

The germline V gene gives CDR1 as MDHEN and CDR2 as SYDVKM. Taken from cysteine to phenylalanine, the CDR3 has 16 residues. The read is trimmed to its CDR3 DNA, 48 bases read in frame from base 1. A distance of 18 bases separates the germline ends of V and J, which lose 7 bases and 2 bases respectively. The receptor was derived from an older woman with pancreatic cancer. The rearranged chain carries TRBV28 and TRBJ1-5; the D gene is perhaps TRBD1, on 5 matching bases. The input for sequencing was peripheral blood, taken from a patient treated with proton-based radiotherapy. The encoded CDR3 is CASKMQGMVGNQPQHF. The bases are TGTGCCAGCAAAATGCAGGGTATGGTTGGCAATCAGCCCCAGCATTTT.